This T cell receptor (beta chain) stems from a study of blood T cell repertoires in COVID-19. About the study: T cells, B-cell-depleted T cells, or PBMCs provided the cDNA or gDNA that served as material.

Authors' methods: Estimation of nucleated cell counts relied on the amplification of reference gene primers. Repertoires were generated with immunoSEQ multiplex PCR, while TCRdb's copy carries only in-frame clones and drops some. From that table come the V and J calls and clone size; the DNA was used to work out D and trimming. The sample holds 300,000 or so clones, around 87% seen once. Germline assignment: CDR1 LNHDA and CDR2 SQIVND (reference sequence). This CDR3 spans 14 amino acids. V lost 0 bases and J lost 6, with 11 bases in between. Sequencing input: peripheral blood. This TCR derives from a woman aged 45-59 years who had recovered from COVID-19. V gene TRBV19 combines with J gene TRBJ1-1; perhaps TRBD1 as D (6 bases). In nucleotides, the CDR3 is TGTGCCAGTAGTATAGATCACAGGGCCTCTGAAGCTTTCTTT. This sequence encodes CASSIDHRASEAFF.